The TCR beta chain described here comes from a study of cytomegalovirus exposure and HLA in healthy donors. The study's findings and limits: Common viral pathogens seemed to be connected with several of the most significant clusters, according to a later analysis.

Nominally healthy donors were sampled, though unrecorded immune exposures were likely. Use of 60 Vbeta and 13 Jbeta primers characterized the PCR. The table came from immunoSEQ multiplex PCR; TCRdb's copy has only in-frame clones and leaves some out. The sample lists 180,000 or so clones, roughly 73% seen once, with less than 9.5% in the top ten. CDR1 and CDR2 from the germline V gene are SEHNR and FQNEAQ (reference sequence). The CDR3 totals 13 residues. V dropped 5 bases and J dropped 3 bases, with 10 bases sitting between them. This clone has more than one count but fewer than ten. Antigen unknown. This TCR came from a woman aged 40 to 50 in good health and CMV-seropositive. The sequenced material came from PBMCs. The chain joins TRBV7-9 to TRBJ1-1, with D tentatively TRBD1 (5 bases). The CDR3 DNA is TGTGCCAGCAGCGACCAGACAGACACTGAAGCTTTCTTT. As protein: CASSDQTDTEAFF.